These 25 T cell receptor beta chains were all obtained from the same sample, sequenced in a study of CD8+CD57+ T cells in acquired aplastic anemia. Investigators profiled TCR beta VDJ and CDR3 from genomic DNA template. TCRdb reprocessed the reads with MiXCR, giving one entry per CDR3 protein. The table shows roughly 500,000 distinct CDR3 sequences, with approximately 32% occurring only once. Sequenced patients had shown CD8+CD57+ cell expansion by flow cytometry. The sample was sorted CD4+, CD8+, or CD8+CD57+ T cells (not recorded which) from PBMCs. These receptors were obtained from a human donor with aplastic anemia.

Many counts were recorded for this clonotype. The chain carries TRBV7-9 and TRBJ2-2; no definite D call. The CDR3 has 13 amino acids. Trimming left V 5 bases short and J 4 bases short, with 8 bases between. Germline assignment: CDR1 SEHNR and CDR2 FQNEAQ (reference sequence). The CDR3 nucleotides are TGTGCCAGCAGCCAAATAGCCACCGGGGAGCTGTTTTTT. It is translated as CASSQIATGELFF.

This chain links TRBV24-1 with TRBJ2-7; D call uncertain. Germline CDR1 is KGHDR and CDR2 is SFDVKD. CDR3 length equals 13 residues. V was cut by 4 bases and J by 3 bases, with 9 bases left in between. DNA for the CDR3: TGTGCCACCAGTGACCCCCTTGGCTACGAGCAGTACTTC. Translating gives CATSDPLGYEQYF.

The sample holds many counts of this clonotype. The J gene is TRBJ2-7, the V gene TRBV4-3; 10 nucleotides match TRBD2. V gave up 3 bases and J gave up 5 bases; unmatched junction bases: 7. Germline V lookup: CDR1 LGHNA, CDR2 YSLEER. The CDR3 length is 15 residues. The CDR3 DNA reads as TGCGCCAGCAGCCAGGCCGGGACTAGCGCGCACGAGCAGTACTTC. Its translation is CASSQAGTSAHEQYF.

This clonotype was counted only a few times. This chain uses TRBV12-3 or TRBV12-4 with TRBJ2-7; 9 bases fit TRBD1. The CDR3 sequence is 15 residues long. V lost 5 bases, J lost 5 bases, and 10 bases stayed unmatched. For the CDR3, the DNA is TGTGCCAGCAGTCCCCGACAGGGGGTTTACGACGAGCAGTACTTC. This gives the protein CASSPRQGVYDEQYF.

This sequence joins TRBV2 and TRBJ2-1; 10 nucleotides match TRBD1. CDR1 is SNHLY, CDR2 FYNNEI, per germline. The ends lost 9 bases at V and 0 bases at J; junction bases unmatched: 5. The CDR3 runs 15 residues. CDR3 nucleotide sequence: TGTGCCAGTGGACAGGGGGGAAGCTCCTACAATGAGCAGTTCTTC. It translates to CASGQGGSSYNEQFF.

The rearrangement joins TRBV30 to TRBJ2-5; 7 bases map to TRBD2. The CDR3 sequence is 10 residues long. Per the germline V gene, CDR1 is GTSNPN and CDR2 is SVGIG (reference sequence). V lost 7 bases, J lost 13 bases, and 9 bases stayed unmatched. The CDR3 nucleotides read TGTGCCTTGAGACTAGCTATCCTGTACTTC. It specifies CALRLAILYF.

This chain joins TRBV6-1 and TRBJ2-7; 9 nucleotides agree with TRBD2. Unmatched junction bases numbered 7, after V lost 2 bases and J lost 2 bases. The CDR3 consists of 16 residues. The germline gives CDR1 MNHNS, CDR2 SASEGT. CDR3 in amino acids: CASSEPGGRGPYEQYF. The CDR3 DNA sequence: TGTGCCAGCAGTGAACCAGGCGGGAGGGGTCCCTACGAGCAGTACTTC.

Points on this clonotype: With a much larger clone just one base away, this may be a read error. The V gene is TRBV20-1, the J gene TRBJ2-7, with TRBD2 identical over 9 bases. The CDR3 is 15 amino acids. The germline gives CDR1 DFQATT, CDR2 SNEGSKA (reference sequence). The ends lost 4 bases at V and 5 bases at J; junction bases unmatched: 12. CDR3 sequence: CSANPGASGMDEQYF. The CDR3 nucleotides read TGCAGTGCTAACCCAGGGGCTAGCGGGATGGACGAGCAGTACTTC.

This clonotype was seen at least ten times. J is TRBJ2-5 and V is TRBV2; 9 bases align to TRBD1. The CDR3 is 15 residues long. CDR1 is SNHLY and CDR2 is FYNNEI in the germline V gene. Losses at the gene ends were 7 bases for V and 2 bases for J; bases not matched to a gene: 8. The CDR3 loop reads CASTSTGTGQETQYF. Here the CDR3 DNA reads TGTGCCAGCACATCCACCGGGACAGGGCAAGAGACCCAGTACTTC.

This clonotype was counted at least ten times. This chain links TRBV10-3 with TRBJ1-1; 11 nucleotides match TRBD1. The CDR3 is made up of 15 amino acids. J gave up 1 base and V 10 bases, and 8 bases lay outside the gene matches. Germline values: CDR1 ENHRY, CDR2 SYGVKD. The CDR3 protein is CATTGQGARNTEAFF. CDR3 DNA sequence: TGTGCCACGACTGGACAGGGGGCCCGGAACACTGAAGCTTTCTTT.

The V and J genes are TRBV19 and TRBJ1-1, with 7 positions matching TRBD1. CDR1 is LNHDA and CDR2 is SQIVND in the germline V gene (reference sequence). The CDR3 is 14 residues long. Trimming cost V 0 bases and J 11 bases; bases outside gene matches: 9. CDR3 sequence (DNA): TGTGCCAGTAGTATAGACAACGCGGGACAGAGGGCTTTCTTT. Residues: CASSIDNAGQRAFF.

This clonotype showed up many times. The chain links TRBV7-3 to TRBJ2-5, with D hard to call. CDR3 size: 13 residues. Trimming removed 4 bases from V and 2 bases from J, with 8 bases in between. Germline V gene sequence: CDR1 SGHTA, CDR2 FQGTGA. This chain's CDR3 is CASSSDIQETQYF. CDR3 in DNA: TGTGCCAGCAGCTCCGACATACAAGAGACCCAGTACTTC.

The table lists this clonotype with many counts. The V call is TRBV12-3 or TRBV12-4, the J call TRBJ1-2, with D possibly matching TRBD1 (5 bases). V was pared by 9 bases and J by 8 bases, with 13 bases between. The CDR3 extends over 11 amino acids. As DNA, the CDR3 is TGTGCCAGTAAAAGAGGGGAAGGCTACACCTTC. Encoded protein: CASKRGEGYTF.

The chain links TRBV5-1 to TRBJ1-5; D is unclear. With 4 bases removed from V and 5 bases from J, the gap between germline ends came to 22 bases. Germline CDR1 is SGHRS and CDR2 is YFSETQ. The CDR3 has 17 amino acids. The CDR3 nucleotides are TGCGCCAGCAGCGAAGCCCAGGTTGGTAAAGTGGATCAGCCCCAGCATTTT. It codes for CASSEAQVGKVDQPQHF.

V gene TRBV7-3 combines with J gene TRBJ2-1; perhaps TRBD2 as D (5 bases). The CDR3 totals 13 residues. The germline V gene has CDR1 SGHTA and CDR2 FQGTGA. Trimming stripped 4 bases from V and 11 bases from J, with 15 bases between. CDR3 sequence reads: CASSWTLPGKQFF. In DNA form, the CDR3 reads TGTGCCAGCAGCTGGACTTTACCCGGGAAGCAGTTCTTC.

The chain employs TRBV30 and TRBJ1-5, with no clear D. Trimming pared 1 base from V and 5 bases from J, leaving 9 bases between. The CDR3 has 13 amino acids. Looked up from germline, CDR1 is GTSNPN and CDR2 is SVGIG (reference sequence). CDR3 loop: CAWSGGRDQPQHF. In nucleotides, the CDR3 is TGTGCCTGGAGTGGAGGGAGGGATCAGCCCCAGCATTTT.

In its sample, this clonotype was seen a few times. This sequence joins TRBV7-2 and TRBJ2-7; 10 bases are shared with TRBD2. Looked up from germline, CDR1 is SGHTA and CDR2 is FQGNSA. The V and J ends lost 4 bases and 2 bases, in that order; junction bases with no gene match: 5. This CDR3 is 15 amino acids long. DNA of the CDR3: TGTGCCAGCAGCTACACTAGCGGGACCACCTACGAGCAGTACTTC. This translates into CASSYTSGTTYEQYF.

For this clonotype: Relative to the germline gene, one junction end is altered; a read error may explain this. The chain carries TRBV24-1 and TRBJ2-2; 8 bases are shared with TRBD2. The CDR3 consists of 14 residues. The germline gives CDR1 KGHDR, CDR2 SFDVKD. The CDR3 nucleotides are TGTGCCAGCAGTTTGCGGGAGGACACCGGGGAGCTGTTTTTT. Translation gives CASSLREDTGELFF.

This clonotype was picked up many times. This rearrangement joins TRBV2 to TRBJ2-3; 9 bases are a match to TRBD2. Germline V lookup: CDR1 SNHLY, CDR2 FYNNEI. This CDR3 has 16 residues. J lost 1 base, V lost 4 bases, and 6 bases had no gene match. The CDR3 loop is CASSAQASGGTDTQYF. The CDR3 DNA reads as TGTGCCAGCAGTGCCCAAGCTAGCGGGGGCACAGATACGCAGTATTTT.

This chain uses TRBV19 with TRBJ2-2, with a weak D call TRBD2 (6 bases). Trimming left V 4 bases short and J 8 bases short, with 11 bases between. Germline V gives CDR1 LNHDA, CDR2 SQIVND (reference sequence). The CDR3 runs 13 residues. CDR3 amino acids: CASSNGGLGELFF. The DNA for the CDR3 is TGTGCCAGTAGTAATGGGGGGTTGGGGGAGCTGTTTTTT.

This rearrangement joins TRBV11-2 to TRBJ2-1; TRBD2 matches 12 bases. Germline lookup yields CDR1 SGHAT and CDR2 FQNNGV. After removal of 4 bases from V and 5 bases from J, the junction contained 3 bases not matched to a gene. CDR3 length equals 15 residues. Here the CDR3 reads CASSSTSGSDNEQFF. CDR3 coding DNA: TGTGCCAGCAGCTCGACTAGCGGGAGTGACAATGAGCAGTTCTTC.

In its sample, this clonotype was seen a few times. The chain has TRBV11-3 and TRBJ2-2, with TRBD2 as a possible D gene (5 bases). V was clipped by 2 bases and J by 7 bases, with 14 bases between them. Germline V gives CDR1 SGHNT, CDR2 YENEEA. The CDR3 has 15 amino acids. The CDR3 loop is CASSLKLGSGGELFF. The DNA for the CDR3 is TGTGCCAGCAGCTTAAAACTAGGCAGTGGCGGGGAGCTGTTTTTT.

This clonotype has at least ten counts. The CDR3 is CASSLRPGTNSPLHF. The DNA for the CDR3 is TGTGCCAGCAGCCTCCGGCCCGGCACAAATTCACCCCTCCACTTT. This chain connects TRBV12-3 or TRBV12-4 to TRBJ1-6; unclear D gene. The CDR3 contains 15 residues. V was pared by 6 bases and J by 7 bases, with 16 bases between.

The DNA of the CDR3 is TGTGCCTGGAGTGTTTCAAGGGGCACCTACAATGAGCAGTTCTTC. This encodes CAWSVSRGTYNEQFF. The chain joins TRBV30 to TRBJ2-1, with D tentatively TRBD1 (5 bases). The CDR3 consists of 15 residues. V lost 0 bases to trimming and J lost 2 bases, with 11 bases between them. In germline, CDR1 is GTSNPN, CDR2 SVGIG (reference sequence).

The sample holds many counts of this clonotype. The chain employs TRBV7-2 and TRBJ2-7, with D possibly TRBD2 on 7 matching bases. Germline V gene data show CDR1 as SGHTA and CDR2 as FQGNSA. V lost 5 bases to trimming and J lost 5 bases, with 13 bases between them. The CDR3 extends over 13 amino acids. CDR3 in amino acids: CASSRRGGNEQYF. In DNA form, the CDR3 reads TGTGCCAGCAGCCGAAGGGGGGGTAACGAGCAGTACTTC.